Shown below are 31 T cell receptor beta chains from a single sample sequenced in a study of shared clonotypes between healthy human individuals. Only in-frame clones appear in the TCRdb table, and some are missing; sequencing was by immunoSEQ multiplex PCR. The sample has hundreds of thousands of clones, about 95% seen once. Naive-designated CD8 cells lacked CD45RO, were positively enriched for CCR7, and omitted terminally differentiated effector memory CD45RA+ cells. Sequencing used naive CD8+ T cells sorted from blood. Source of these receptors: a woman aged 25-40 years in good health.

The chain couples TRBV5-1 to TRBJ2-7; D is unclear. This CDR3 has 13 residues. Germline V CDR1 and CDR2: SGHRS, YFSETQ. The V and J ends lost 2 bases and 2 bases respectively, with 8 bases between them. Written as DNA, the CDR3 is TGCGCCAGCAGCTTTGGTAGCACCTACGAGCAGTACTTC. Translation: CASSFGSTYEQYF.

This clone showed up just once. The rearrangement uses TRBV7-9 and TRBJ2-7, with D possibly being TRBD1 or TRBD2 (5 bases each). Germline V gene lookup returns CDR1 SEHNR and CDR2 FQNEAQ (reference sequence). The CDR3 contains 14 residues. Trimming removed 5 bases from V and 2 bases from J, with 13 bases in between. The CDR3: CASSARDGPYEQYF. The CDR3 DNA is TGTGCCAGCAGCGCACGGGACGGACCCTACGAGCAGTACTTC.

The chain uses TRBV29-1 and TRBJ2-1; possibly TRBD2 for D (5 bases). Trimming removed 4 bases from V and 7 bases from J, with 14 bases in between. Germline CDR1 and CDR2: SQVTM and ANQGSEA. There are 13 residues in the CDR3. The CDR3 bases are TGCAGCGTTGTTTTGGCTAGCCGGAATGAGCAGTTCTTC. It codes for CSVVLASRNEQFF.

V is TRBV5-4 and J is TRBJ1-1; D possibly corresponds to TRBD1 (5 bases). V was trimmed by 2 bases and J by 4 bases, leaving 12 bases between them. Germline CDR1 reads SGHNT; CDR2 reads YYREEE (reference sequence). This CDR3 spans 14 amino acids. The CDR3 loop is CASSFTGEFTEAFF. The CDR3 bases are TGTGCCAGCAGCTTCACAGGCGAATTCACTGAAGCTTTCTTT.

The CDR3 DNA reads as TGCGCCAGCAGCCAACGACAGGTAAACGAGCAGTACTTC. This encodes CASSQRQVNEQYF. This chain links TRBV4-1 with TRBJ2-7; D is perhaps TRBD1 (6 bases). Germline V gives CDR1 MGHRA, CDR2 YSYEKL. V lost 2 bases and J lost 5, with 10 bases in between. The CDR3 is made up of 13 amino acids.

The V and J genes are TRBV4-1 and TRBJ2-3, with 7 bases fitting TRBD1. The CDR3 sequence is 14 residues long. Germline lookup yields CDR1 MGHRA and CDR2 YSYEKL. Trimming took 6 bases from V and 4 from J; bases not matched to a gene: 7. CDR3 DNA: TGCGCCAGCAGAAACAGGGGCGCCCCAGATACGCAGTATTTT. Amino acids: CASRNRGAPDTQYF.

V is TRBV7-8 and J is TRBJ2-5; 8 nucleotides agree with TRBD2. The assigned J gene may be wrong: the sequence end matches TRBJ2-7 better. Germline V CDR1 and CDR2: SGHVS, FQNEAQ. The CDR3 spans 17 residues. The CDR3 region has the DNA TGTGCCAGCAGCTTAGCGCCGTTTTTAGCGGGATTAGGCGAGCAGTACTTC. Its translation is CASSLAPFLAGLGEQYF.

V usage is TRBV30 and J usage is TRBJ2-1; D remains ambiguous. V was shortened by 4 bases and J by 2 bases, with 9 bases between the two germline ends. The CDR3 totals 13 residues. The germline V gene encodes CDR1 GTSNPN and CDR2 SVGIG (reference sequence). The CDR3 protein is CAWMASTYNEQFF. CDR3 bases: TGTGCCTGGATGGCGTCTACCTACAATGAGCAGTTCTTC.

The chain couples TRBV30 to TRBJ1-2; D not resolved. The CDR3 totals 10 residues. The V end lost 7 bases, the J end lost 4 bases, and 7 bases lay between the germline ends. Germline V gene sequence: CDR1 GTSNPN, CDR2 SVGIG (reference sequence). CDR3 coding DNA: TGTGCCTCGGTCAGCTATGGCTACACCTTC. Translating gives CASVSYGYTF.

The chain joins TRBV7-9 to TRBJ1-5, with TRBD1 identical over 7 bases. The CDR3 runs 17 residues. V dropped 1 base and J dropped 2; count of bases not matched to a gene: 8. Germline V CDR1 and CDR2: SEHNR, FQNEAQ (reference sequence). The CDR3 loop reads CASSLGLLDRGNQPQHF. CDR3 DNA: TGTGCCAGCAGCTTAGGCCTCCTCGACAGGGGCAATCAGCCCCAGCATTTT.

The V gene is TRBV25-1, the J gene TRBJ2-1, with D uncertain. Germline loops: CDR1 MGHDK, CDR2 SYGVNS. Trimming removed 10 bases at V and 6 bases at J, with 25 bases between. The CDR3 extends over 16 amino acids. The CDR3 spells CATRSGGLLPGNEQFF. Written as DNA, the CDR3 is TGTGCCACAAGATCGGGCGGCCTCCTCCCCGGCAATGAGCAGTTCTTC.

This sequence joins TRBV19 and TRBJ2-7, with 7 bases identical to TRBD1. Trimming cost V 8 bases and J 1 base; bases outside gene matches: 8. The CDR3 length is 14 residues. CDR1 LNHDA and CDR2 SQIVND come from the germline V gene (reference sequence). CDR3 DNA sequence: TGTGCCAGTGCCCAACAGGGGTTATCCTACGAGCAGTACTTC. Amino acids: CASAQQGLSYEQYF. The entire variable domain, with the rest obtained from reference TRBV19 and TRBJ2-7, is as follows: DGGITQSPKYLFRKEGQNVTLSCEQNLNHDAMYWYRQDPGQGLRLIYYSQIVNDFQKGDIAEGYSVSREKKESFPLTVTSAQKNPTAFYLCASAQQGLSYEQYFGPGTRLTVT.

For this clone: In the same sample, other DNA sequences code for this CDR3. This chain joins TRBV27 and TRBJ2-1; maybe TRBD2 (5 bases). Trimming removed 6 bases from V and 0 bases from J, with 12 bases in between. The CDR3 is 15 residues long. Per germline, CDR1 MNHEY and CDR2 SMNVEV (reference sequence). The DNA of the CDR3 is TGTGCCAGCAGGCTCGGGGTCAGCTCCTACAATGAGCAGTTCTTC. Protein product: CASRLGVSSYNEQFF.

This chain links TRBV6-5 with TRBJ1-2; unclear D gene. Germline CDR1 reads MNHEY; CDR2 reads SVGAGI. Trimming removed 0 bases from V and 0 bases from J, with 8 bases in between. The CDR3 runs to 15 residues. CDR3 nucleotides: TGTGCCAGCAGTTACTCAGGCGGTCCTAACTATGGCTACACCTTC. This encodes CASSYSGGPNYGYTF.

This clone was picked up one time. The identical CDR3 is also encoded by other nucleotide sequences in the sample. The chain links TRBV5-1 to TRBJ2-7; D remains unclear. The CDR3 has 14 amino acids. The germline CDR1 and CDR2 sequences are SGHRS and YFSETQ. The V and J ends lost 0 bases and 0 bases respectively, with 7 bases between them. The CDR3 reads CASSLDWSSYEQYF. CDR3 sequence (DNA): TGCGCCAGCAGCTTGGACTGGAGCTCCTACGAGCAGTACTTC.

This chain uses TRBV6-1 with TRBJ2-3, with D perhaps matching TRBD1 (7 bases). The CDR3 sequence is 14 residues long. Trimming pared 8 bases from V and 5 bases from J, leaving 17 bases between. The germline V gene encodes CDR1 MNHNS and CDR2 SASEGT. The CDR3 here is CASWGQRARDTQYF. DNA for the CDR3: TGTGCCAGCTGGGGACAGCGGGCTAGAGATACGCAGTATTTT.

The chain joins TRBV7-8 to TRBJ2-7, with 9 positions matching TRBD1. J was trimmed by 3 bases and V by 5 bases; bases with no gene match: 11. The CDR3 totals 16 residues. Germline V gene lookup returns CDR1 SGHVS and CDR2 FQNEAQ. The CDR3 reads CASSIPGGTGNYEQYF. CDR3 nucleotide sequence: TGTGCCAGCAGCATTCCCGGCGGGACAGGGAACTACGAGCAGTACTTC.

This rearrangement joins TRBV27 to TRBJ2-7, with no clear D. Germline V gene sequence: CDR1 MNHEY, CDR2 SMNVEV (reference sequence). The V and J ends lost 5 bases and 0 bases respectively, with 17 bases between them. This CDR3 is built from 16 residues. Here the CDR3 DNA reads TGTGCCAGCAGTCCATCCTTCGGACGCGTCTCCTACGAGCAGTACTTC. Translating gives CASSPSFGRVSYEQYF.

This rearrangement joins TRBV4-1 to TRBJ2-7; 10 nucleotides line up with TRBD2. Germline values: CDR1 MGHRA, CDR2 YSYEKL. J was trimmed by 5 bases and V by 1 base; bases with no gene match: 8. This CDR3 has 16 amino acids. Here the CDR3 DNA reads TGCGCCAGCAGCCAAGGATCCAGCGGGAGGGCCGACGAGCAGTACTTC. This gives the protein CASSQGSSGRADEQYF.

About this clone itself: The same CDR3 is also encoded by other DNA sequences in this sample. The chain uses TRBV7-9 and TRBJ1-1, with unresolved D. CDR1 SEHNR and CDR2 FQNEAQ come from the germline V gene (reference sequence). V was cut by 4 bases and J by 6 bases, with 9 bases left in between. The CDR3 loop spans 12 amino acids. The CDR3 nucleotides are TGTGCCAGCAGCTCCTCGGGCTCTGAAGCTTTCTTT. It codes for CASSSSGSEAFF.

A note on this clone: Within the sample, other DNA sequences also encode this same CDR3. This chain links TRBV9 with TRBJ2-4; the D gene is possibly TRBD2 (6 bases). The V and J ends lost 0 bases and 1 base respectively, with 8 bases between them. Germline V gene data show CDR1 as SGDLS and CDR2 as YYNGEE. The CDR3 spans 15 residues. The chain's CDR3 is CASSVGGGAKNIQYF. CDR3 DNA: TGTGCCAGCAGCGTAGGAGGAGGGGCCAAAAACATTCAGTACTTC.

The genes are TRBV9 and TRBJ1-2; 8 bases line up with TRBD1. CDR1 SGDLS and CDR2 YYNGEE come from the germline V gene. V lost 3 bases, J lost 8 bases, and 6 bases stayed unmatched. The CDR3 totals 13 residues. CDR3 nucleotide sequence: TGTGCCAGCAGCGCAGGACAGGGAGGAGGCTACACCTTC. Its protein product is CASSAGQGGGYTF.

This sequence joins TRBV28 and TRBJ2-1; D possibly corresponds to TRBD1 (6 bases). Germline V gives CDR1 MDHEN, CDR2 SYDVKM. Trimming left V 6 bases short and J 4 bases short, with 10 bases between. CDR3 length: 13 amino acids. The CDR3 DNA sequence: TGTGCCAGCAGATCAGGACAGTACAATGAGCAGTTCTTC. Its translation: CASRSGQYNEQFF.

The V and J genes are TRBV19 and TRBJ2-7, with D maybe TRBD1 (5 bases). The CDR3 has 15 amino acids. The V gene's germline CDR1 is LNHDA and CDR2 SQIVND (reference sequence). Trimming removed 0 bases from V and 1 base from J, with 10 bases in between. The CDR3 DNA is TGTGCCAGTAGTATAGATGGGGCGAGATCCTACGAGCAGTACTTC. Translation: CASSIDGARSYEQYF.

V and J are TRBV5-4 and TRBJ2-7; the match to TRBD2 covers 7 bases. The CDR3 sequence is 14 residues long. In germline, CDR1 is SGHNT, CDR2 YYREEE (reference sequence). The V segment lost 4 bases and the J segment 1 base; nucleotides outside the gene matches: 5. CDR3 region: CASSPASGSYEQYF. The CDR3, as DNA: TGTGCCAGCAGCCCCGCTAGCGGATCCTACGAGCAGTACTTC.

This chain connects TRBV9 to TRBJ1-1; D perhaps matches TRBD1 (6 bases). The CDR3 runs 13 residues. Germline CDR1 is SGDLS and CDR2 is YYNGEE. Trimming took 4 bases from V and 4 from J, leaving 11 bases between them. This CDR3 is CASSPQGGTEAFF. CDR3 coding DNA: TGTGCCAGCAGCCCACAGGGAGGCACTGAAGCTTTCTTT. Complete variable domain (other parts from reference TRBV9 and TRBJ1-1): DSGVTQTPKHLITATGQRVTLRCSPRSGDLSVYWYQQSLDQGLQFLIQYYNGEERAKGNILERFSAQQFPDLHSELNLSSLELGDSALYFCASSPQGGTEAFFGQGTRLTVV.

V gene TRBV27 combines with J gene TRBJ2-3; D call uncertain. The ends were cut back, 0 bases at V and 0 bases at J, with 10 bases in the middle. CDR3 length: 16 residues. Per germline, CDR1 MNHEY and CDR2 SMNVEV (reference sequence). The CDR3 DNA follows: TGTGCCAGCAGTTTATCCCCGGGCCCCAGCACAGATACGCAGTATTTT. The encoded protein is CASSLSPGPSTDTQYF.

This chain joins TRBV27 and TRBJ1-4; 8 positions agree with TRBD1. Germline V lookup: CDR1 MNHEY, CDR2 SMNVEV (reference sequence). The ends lost 5 bases at V and 3 bases at J; junction bases unmatched: 2. This CDR3 comprises 14 residues. For the CDR3, the DNA is TGTGCCAGCAGTCCGGGACAGGCTAATGAAAAACTGTTTTTT. Its protein is CASSPGQANEKLFF.

The J gene is TRBJ1-2, the V gene TRBV27; tentative D call: TRBD1 (5 bases). CDR3 length: 15 amino acids. The V and J ends lost 3 bases and 2 bases respectively, with 13 bases between them. Germline V lookup: CDR1 MNHEY, CDR2 SMNVEV (reference sequence). Here the CDR3 DNA reads TGTGCCAGCAGTTTTACCAGGGAATCCAACTATGGCTACACCTTC. This translates into CASSFTRESNYGYTF.

This chain uses TRBV27 with TRBJ2-1, with 8 bases lining up with TRBD1. The trim removed 10 bases at V and 4 bases at J, leaving 9 bases unmatched. CDR1 is MNHEY, CDR2 SMNVEV, per germline (reference sequence). CDR3 length equals 14 residues. This CDR3 reads CAISTGAPYNEQFF. DNA for the CDR3: TGTGCCATCTCGACAGGGGCCCCATACAATGAGCAGTTCTTC.

V and J are TRBV18 and TRBJ1-4; no clear D. The CDR3 has 14 amino acids. Trimming removed 6 bases from V and 8 bases from J, with 16 bases in between. The germline gives CDR1 KGHSH, CDR2 LQKENI. The CDR3 DNA follows: TGTGCCAGCTCTGCGTTAGGGCAGTTGGAAAAACTGTTTTTT. Its protein is CASSALGQLEKLFF.